The TCR beta chain under discussion was sequenced for a study of control samples from healthy donors and cancer patients. J lost 8 bases, V lost 3 bases, and 10 bases had no gene match. CDR1 SGDLS and CDR2 YYNGEE come from the germline V gene. The CDR3 has 14 residues. Sequencing was performed with immunoSEQ multiplex PCR; in TCRdb, only in-frame clones are kept and a portion is missing. The data contain about 170,000 clones, about 90% of them singletons. Specimen: blood. This clonotype originated in a man under 40 in good health. This chain uses TRBV9 with TRBJ1-2, with 7 positions matching TRBD1. The CDR3: CASSADLDRRGYTF. The CDR3 bases are TGTGCCAGCAGCGCAGACCTGGACAGGCGAGGCTACACCTTC.